This T cell receptor (beta chain) was recovered during a study of control samples from healthy donors and cancer patients. Per the germline V gene, CDR1 is MGHRA and CDR2 is YSYEKL. Trimming removed 3 bases from V and 4 bases from J; junction bases left unmatched: 5. This CDR3 region has 15 residues. Some clones are missing from TCRdb's copy, which holds only in-frame ones; the method was immunoSEQ multiplex PCR. The data contain some 130,000 clones, 90% of them singletons. The V call is TRBV4-1, the J call TRBJ2-7; 11 bases agree with TRBD1. The receptor was derived from a man in his forties or fifties in good health. The sample comprised blood. The CDR3 loop reads CASSHRTGGPYEQYF. CDR3 DNA: TGCGCCAGCAGCCACCGGACAGGGGGCCCTTACGAGCAGTACTTC.